These 16 T cell receptor beta chains came from one sample sequenced in a study of blood T cells in healthy people across ages. Through a sample-barcoded 5' primer and a J-beta primer mix, a second PCR was run for roughly 7 to 11 cycles. One entry per CDR3 protein results from TCRdb running MiXCR on the 5' RACE reads. The sample carries 550,000 to 750,000 distinct CDR3 sequences, under 25% recorded once. Sequences were obtained from blood. The receptors were sampled from a man between 65 and 80 years old in good health.

This chain uses TRBV5-1 with TRBJ1-6, with no clear D. This CDR3 spans 13 amino acids. V gave up 0 bases and J gave up 9 bases, with 7 bases separating them. CDR1 and CDR2 (germline): SGHRS, YFSETQ. CDR3 DNA sequence: TGCGCCAGCAGCTTGGGGTTTGGTTCACCCCTCCACTTT. Translating it yields CASSLGFGSPLHF.

This clonotype was detected a few times. V usage is TRBV14 and J usage is TRBJ2-7; the match to TRBD1 covers 7 bases. Per germline, CDR1 SGHDN and CDR2 FVKESK. V was pared by 1 base and J by 5 bases, with 5 bases of the junction left unmatched. The CDR3 covers 14 residues. The CDR3: CASSQGPGGNEQYF. The CDR3 DNA reads as TGTGCCAGCAGCCAAGGGCCAGGGGGAAACGAGCAGTACTTC.

This clonotype has more than one count but fewer than ten. This chain connects TRBV20-1 to TRBJ2-7, with D unresolved. From germline, CDR1 is DFQATT and CDR2 SNEGSKA (reference sequence). V was clipped by 3 bases and J by 2 bases, with 11 bases between them. The length of the CDR3 is 13 residues. CDR3 region: CSASLDRPYEQYF. CDR3 sequence (DNA): TGCAGTGCTAGCCTAGACCGACCCTACGAGCAGTACTTC.

This chain uses TRBV9 with TRBJ2-1, with 13 bases fitting TRBD2. Trimming removed 4 bases from V and 2 bases from J; junction bases left unmatched: 6. CDR1 is SGDLS, CDR2 YYNGEE, per germline. CDR3 length: 17 amino acids. CDR3 sequence (DNA): TGTGCCAGCAGCCTGGGGGGGACTAGCGGGACCTACAATGAGCAGTTCTTC. Translating it yields CASSLGGTSGTYNEQFF.

This clonotype appeared a few times. The chain joins TRBV20-1 to TRBJ2-5; D not certain. The tail of the sequence fits TRBJ2-1 better, so the J call may be wrong. Germline-derived CDR1 and CDR2 are DFQATT and SNEGSKA (reference sequence). The CDR3 runs to 15 residues. The CDR3 region is CSARDARDVYNEQFF. The CDR3 DNA reads as TGCAGTGCTAGAGATGCGAGAGACGTCTACAATGAGCAGTTCTTC.

The chain links TRBV20-1 to TRBJ2-1; D may correspond to TRBD1 or TRBD2 (5 bases each). The tail of the sequence fits TRBJ2-5 better, so the J call may be wrong. Germline V gene data show CDR1 as DFQATT and CDR2 as SNEGSKA (reference sequence). The length of the CDR3 is 13 residues. CDR3 loop: CSASLGEFETQYF. The CDR3 DNA reads as TGCAGTGCTAGCTTAGGGGAGTTCGAGACCCAGTACTTC.

This chain joins TRBV7-9 and TRBJ2-3; no clear D. The CDR3 is 12 residues long. V was clipped by 6 bases and J by 6 bases, with 10 bases between them. Germline loops: CDR1 SEHNR, CDR2 FQNEAQ (reference sequence). The CDR3 sequence: CASSSRSDTQYF. CDR3 DNA sequence: TGTGCCAGCAGTTCCCGTTCGGATACGCAGTATTTT.

This clonotype was counted only a few times. This chain uses TRBV12-3 or TRBV12-4 with TRBJ2-7, with 8 positions matching TRBD1. This CDR3 is 14 amino acids long. V was clipped by 3 bases and J by 2 bases; unmatched bases: 3. For the CDR3, the DNA is TGTGCCAGCAGTTTCCGGGACAGGACCTACGAGCAGTACTTC. Protein product: CASSFRDRTYEQYF.

V gene TRBV29-1 combines with J gene TRBJ1-2, with 7 bases fitting TRBD1. This CDR3 comprises 14 residues. Germline-derived CDR1 and CDR2 are SQVTM and ANQGSEA. After removal of 3 bases from V and 0 bases from J, the junction contained 4 bases not matched to a gene. The CDR3 nucleotides are TGCAGCGTTGACCGGGACAGAGCTAACTATGGCTACACCTTC. This encodes CSVDRDRANYGYTF.

This clonotype was counted a few times. The rearrangement links TRBV5-6 to TRBJ2-6, with D uncertain. With 2 bases removed from V and 4 bases from J, the gap between germline ends came to 10 bases. Germline CDR1 is SGHDT and CDR2 is YYEEEE. The CDR3 length is 15 residues. CDR3 in DNA: TGTGCCAGCAGCTTCCAGGATCACGGGGCCAACGTCCTGACTTTC. This codes for CASSFQDHGANVLTF. Combining the CDR3 with reference TRBV5-6 and TRBJ2-6 gives the whole variable domain DAGVTQSPTHLIKTRGQQVTLRCSPKSGHDTVSWYQQALGQGPQFIFQYYEEEERQRGNFPDRFSGHQFPNYSSELNVNALLLGDSALYLCASSFQDHGANVLTFGAGSRLTVL.

In its sample, this clonotype was seen a few times. J is TRBJ2-1 and V is TRBV7-9; D is undetermined. The CDR3 sequence is 15 residues long. The germline CDR1 and CDR2 sequences are SEHNR and FQNEAQ (reference sequence). V was clipped by 4 bases and J by 7 bases, with 17 bases between them. This CDR3 is CASSSLVGILNEQFF. The CDR3 bases are TGTGCCAGCAGCTCCCTAGTAGGGATTTTGAATGAGCAGTTCTTC.

Remarks on this clonotype: The germline gene is not matched at one end of the junction; a read error may be the cause. The V gene is TRBV19, the J gene TRBJ2-3; 11 bases are shared with TRBD2. CDR1 and CDR2 (germline): LNHDA, SQIVND (reference sequence). The CDR3 has 17 residues. The CDR3 is CTSSQTSGTIYTDTQYF. As DNA, the CDR3 is TGTACCAGTAGCCAGACTAGCGGGACCATATACACAGATACGCAGTATTTT. The variable domain in full, with the rest retrieved from reference TRBV19 and TRBJ2-3, is DGGITQSPKYLFRKEGQNVTLSCEQNLNHDAMYWYRQDPGQGLRLIYYSQIVNDFQKGDIAEGYSVSREKKESFPLTVTSAQKNPTAFYLCTSSQTSGTIYTDTQYFGPGTRLTVL.

V is TRBV20-1 and J is TRBJ2-2; 9 bases agree with TRBD1. V shed 0 bases and J 5 bases; nucleotides not matched to a gene: 10. The germline V gene encodes CDR1 DFQATT and CDR2 SNEGSKA (reference sequence). This CDR3 region has 17 residues. The CDR3 region has the DNA TGCAGTGCTAGAGACGCTGTTGGGACAGGGTTTACCGGGGAGCTGTTTTTT. It specifies CSARDAVGTGFTGELFF.

The rearrangement uses TRBV25-1 and TRBJ1-4; D is ambiguous. The V gene lost 5 bases and the J gene lost 3 bases, with 10 bases spanning the gap. This CDR3 comprises 14 residues. CDR1 MGHDK and CDR2 SYGVNS come from the germline V gene. CDR3: CASSLSVPNEKLFF. In nucleotides, the CDR3 is TGTGCCAGCAGTTTGTCGGTACCTAATGAAAAACTGTTTTTT.

A few counts support this clonotype. The chain has TRBV6-1 and TRBJ2-5, with unresolved D. The DNA end favors TRBJ2-7, so the J call may be wrong. Per the germline V gene, CDR1 is MNHNS and CDR2 is SASEGT. The CDR3 covers 17 residues. CDR3 DNA sequence: TGTGCCAGCAGTGAAGAGGGTCAAGGGTTTGGCTCCTACGAGCAGTACTTC. Translated, it gives CASSEEGQGFGSYEQYF.

The rearrangement links TRBV7-2 to TRBJ2-7; TRBD1 matches 8 bases. V lost 5 bases and J lost 5; bases outside the gene matches: 8. The germline V gene encodes CDR1 SGHTA and CDR2 FQGNSA. The CDR3 contains 14 residues. The CDR3 loop reads CASSKGQGDHEQYF. As DNA, the CDR3 is TGTGCCAGCAGCAAAGGACAGGGCGACCACGAGCAGTACTTC.